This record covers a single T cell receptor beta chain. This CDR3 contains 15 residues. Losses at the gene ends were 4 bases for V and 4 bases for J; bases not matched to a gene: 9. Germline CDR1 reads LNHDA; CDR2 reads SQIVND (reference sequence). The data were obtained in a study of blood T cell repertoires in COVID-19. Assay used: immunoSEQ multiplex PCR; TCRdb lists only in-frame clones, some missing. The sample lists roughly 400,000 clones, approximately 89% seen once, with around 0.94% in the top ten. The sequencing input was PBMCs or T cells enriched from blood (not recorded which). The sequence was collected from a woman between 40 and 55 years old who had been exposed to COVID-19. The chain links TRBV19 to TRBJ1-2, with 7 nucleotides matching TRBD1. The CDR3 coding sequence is TGTGCCAGTAGTACCCCGGACAGGATTAGCTATGGCTACACCTTC. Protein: CASSTPDRISYGYTF.